Below are 13 T cell receptor beta chains sequenced from a single sample in a study of cytomegalovirus exposure and HLA in healthy donors. The primer mix had 60 Vbeta and 13 Jbeta primers. Libraries were prepared by immunoSEQ multiplex PCR; TCRdb keeps only in-frame clonotypes and omits some of them. The repertoire holds about 140,000 clones, with about three quarters as singletons. Sequenced sample: PBMCs. These receptors all stem from a male donor in good health and CMV-seropositive.

This sequence joins TRBV7-6 and TRBJ2-3; no clear D gene. V was cut by 0 bases and J by 4 bases, with 8 bases left in between. The CDR3 spans 14 residues. Germline V gene lookup returns CDR1 SGHVS and CDR2 FNYEAQ. The CDR3 DNA follows: TGTGCCAGCAGCTTAGCCTTAGCTCCAGATACGCAGTATTTT. Protein: CASSLALAPDTQYF.

The gene calls are TRBV5-5 and TRBJ2-5; 11 nucleotides agree with TRBD1. CDR1 is SGHKS and CDR2 is YYEKEE in the germline V gene (reference sequence). This CDR3 contains 15 residues. V lost 4 bases and J lost 2; bases outside the gene matches: 4. The CDR3 protein is CASSGGDRGQETQYF. The CDR3 nucleotides are TGTGCCAGCAGCGGGGGGGACAGGGGGCAAGAGACCCAGTACTTC. Supplemented by reference TRBV5-5 and TRBJ2-5, the full variable domain reads DAGVTQSPTHLIKTRGQQVTLRCSPISGHKSVSWYQQVLGQGPQFIFQYYEKEERGRGNFPDRFSARQFPNYSSELNVNALLLGDSALYLCASSGGDRGQETQYFGPGTRLLVL.

This clone was seen more than once but under ten times. The rearrangement links TRBV2 to TRBJ2-7, with 7 nucleotides matching TRBD1. The CDR3 length is 12 residues. The germline gives CDR1 SNHLY, CDR2 FYNNEI. Losses at the gene ends were 11 bases for V and 0 bases for J; bases not matched to a gene: 4. The CDR3 DNA follows: TGTGCCGGGGGACAGACCTCCTACGAGCAGTACTTC. This sequence encodes CAGGQTSYEQYF. Full variable domain (missing parts from reference TRBV2 and TRBJ2-7): EPEVTQTPSHQVTQMGQEVILRCVPISNHLYFYWYRQILGQKVEFLVSFYNNEISEKSEIFDDQFSVERPDGSNFTLKIRSTKLEDSAMYFCAGGQTSYEQYFGPGTRLTVT.

The chain is built from TRBV6-1 and TRBJ2-7, with 8 bases fitting TRBD2. The germline V gene encodes CDR1 MNHNS and CDR2 SASEGT. The CDR3 consists of 14 residues. With V trimmed by 8 bases and J by 4 bases, 10 bases remained unmatched. The CDR3 DNA reads as TGTGCCAGCTGTCGGGCGGGGGGACAATACGAGCAGTACTTC. This sequence encodes CASCRAGGQYEQYF.

In this sample, this clone turned up a few times. The same CDR3 can be traced to other DNA sequences in this sample. The chain links TRBV6-5 to TRBJ2-3; D remains unclear. The germline V and J ends were trimmed by 3 bases and 2 bases, with 9 bases remaining between them. The V gene's germline CDR1 is MNHEY and CDR2 SVGAGI. CDR3 length equals 14 residues. DNA of the CDR3: TGTGCCAGCAGTTATGTGCGGTCCACAGATACGCAGTATTTT. Amino acid sequence: CASSYVRSTDTQYF.

The rearrangement joins TRBV5-1 to TRBJ2-1; TRBD1 matches at 9 bases. The CDR3 runs to 15 residues. Germline loops: CDR1 SGHRS, CDR2 YFSETQ. J gave up 6 bases and V 4 bases, and 8 bases lay outside the gene matches. The CDR3 DNA follows: TGCGCCAGCAGCGCGGGGACAGGGTCTTTCAATGAGCAGTTCTTC. Residues: CASSAGTGSFNEQFF.

V gene TRBV28 combines with J gene TRBJ1-2, with D possibly being TRBD1 (5 bases). Germline CDR1 and CDR2: MDHEN and SYDVKM. The CDR3 loop spans 12 amino acids. V lost 4 bases and J lost 5, with 8 bases in between. The CDR3 DNA follows: TGTGCCAGCAGTTGGGGGGATTATGGCTACACCTTC. It translates to CASSWGDYGYTF.

CDR3 in amino acids: CASSWTGGSSTDTQYF. In DNA form, the CDR3 reads TGTGCCAGCAGCTGGACAGGGGGATCTAGCACAGATACGCAGTATTTT. V usage is TRBV7-2 and J usage is TRBJ2-3, with TRBD1 identical over 10 bases. Losses at the gene ends were 4 bases for V and 0 bases for J; bases not matched to a gene: 4. The CDR3 covers 16 residues. Germline CDR1 is SGHTA and CDR2 is FQGNSA.

The chain couples TRBV10-2 to TRBJ2-1, with a weak D call TRBD1 (6 bases). Per the germline V gene, CDR1 is WSHSY and CDR2 is SAAADI. CDR3 length: 21 amino acids. V was trimmed by 3 bases and J by 6 bases, leaving 33 bases between them. The CDR3 region has the DNA TGCGCCAGCAGTGACCCAGCAAGTTCTTACAGGGTTGGTAAGGAGTTCAATGAGCAGTTCTTC. Protein product: CASSDPASSYRVGKEFNEQFF.

The CDR3 is CASSMLWGRTDTQYF. CDR3 DNA sequence: TGTGCCAGTAGTATGCTGTGGGGGCGGACAGATACGCAGTATTTT. The rearrangement joins TRBV19 to TRBJ2-3; TRBD1 might be the D (6 bases). Germline V lookup: CDR1 LNHDA, CDR2 SQIVND (reference sequence). The CDR3 has 15 residues. Trimming left V 3 bases short and J 3 bases short, with 13 bases between.

This clone was seen only a few times. The junction and the germline gene differ at one end; a read error may be behind it. The V call is TRBV7-9, the J call TRBJ2-7; D possibly corresponds to TRBD2 (5 bases). This CDR3 region has 12 residues. CDR1 SEHNR and CDR2 FQNEAQ come from the germline V gene (reference sequence). This CDR3 is CSSSATSHEQYF. DNA of the CDR3: TGTTCCAGCAGCGCCACTAGTCACGAGCAGTACTTC.

The V and J genes are TRBV7-2 and TRBJ2-5; D is unclear. Germline V gene lookup returns CDR1 SGHTA and CDR2 FQGNSA. CDR3 size: 15 residues. The V end lost 1 base, the J end lost 0 bases, and 9 bases lay between the germline ends. CDR3 DNA: TGTGCCAGCAGCTTAGTCTCAGAAAACCAAGAGACCCAGTACTTC. It encodes CASSLVSENQETQYF. Full variable domain (missing parts from reference TRBV7-2 and TRBJ2-5): GAGVSQSPSNKVTEKGKDVELRCDPISGHTALYWYRQSLGQGLEFLIYFQGNSAPDKSGLPSDRFSAERTGGSVSTLTIQRTQQEDSAVYLCASSLVSENQETQYFGPGTRLLVL.

The V gene is TRBV10-3, the J gene TRBJ2-7; 7 nucleotides align to TRBD2. V was pared by 6 bases and J by 2 bases, with 4 bases of the junction left unmatched. Germline V CDR1 and CDR2: ENHRY, SYGVKD. CDR3 length: 13 amino acids. CDR3 nucleotide sequence: TGTGCCATCAGGAGGGAGGGACCCTACGAGCAGTACTTC. As protein: CAIRREGPYEQYF.